This is a list of T cell receptor beta chains from one sample in a study of blood T cell repertoires in COVID-19. Profiled with immunoSEQ multiplex PCR; TCRdb holds only in-frame clones, not every one. The data show 130,000 or so clones, 60% to 80% seen once. Sequences were obtained from peripheral blood. The receptors here all came from a woman aged 70-85 years with acute or convalescent COVID-19. Each CDR3 is given with its conserved first and last residue. Each record gives: V gene, D gene, clone size, J gene, CDR3 protein, CDR3 DNA. The D gene is left open where the match is weak. Part of the rows lack a size; the others show once, few, many or a class for expanded clones.

TRBV30,.,.,TRBJ2-5,CAWSRGQYQETQYF,TGTGCCTGGAGTCGCGGTCAGTACCAAGAGACCCAGTACTTC
TRBV6-2/TRBV6-3,.,.,TRBJ2-5,CASSSPLTQYF,TGTGCCAGCAGTTCCCCGTTGACCCAGTACTTC
TRBV5-4,TRBD1,.,TRBJ1-2,CGSSDRGFSGYTF,TGTGGCAGTTCAGACAGGGGATTTAGTGGCTACACCTTC
TRBV3-1/TRBV3-2,TRBD1,.,TRBJ2-5,CASTNTGQSYF,TGTGCCAGCACTAATACGGGACAGTCTTACTTC
TRBV28,.,few,TRBJ2-2,CASRTAGLAGELFF,TGTGCCAGCCGGACTGCCGGTTTGGCTGGGGAGCTGTTTTTT
TRBV20-1,.,once,TRBJ1-3,CSASPIGRWSGNTIYF,TGCAGTGCTAGTCCAATAGGGAGATGGTCTGGAAACACCATATATTTT
TRBV25-1,TRBD2,.,TRBJ2-5,CASSASRWRGEETQYF,TGTGCCAGCAGTGCTTCCCGATGGCGGGGGGAGGAGACCCAGTACTTC
TRBV7-8,.,.,TRBJ1-5,CASSWDKGSRQPQHF,TGTGCCAGCAGCTGGGACAAGGGGTCGCGGCAGCCCCAGCATTTT
TRBV4-1,TRBD1,.,TRBJ1-1,CASSQPTGARGTEAFF,TGCGCCAGCAGCCAACCGACAGGGGCGAGAGGGACTGAAGCTTTCTTT
TRBV9,.,.,TRBJ2-7,CASTPDGRWGYEQYF,TGTGCCAGCACCCCTGACGGGAGATGGGGCTACGAGCAGTACTTC
TRBV2,.,.,TRBJ1-5,CASSEGAIFQPQHF,TGTGCCAGCAGTGAGGGGGCAATATTTCAGCCCCAGCATTTT
TRBV7-2,.,.,TRBJ2-7,CASSFLPRVSEQYF,TGTGCCAGCAGCTTCCTACCTCGGGTGAGCGAGCAGTACTTC
TRBV19,TRBD1,once,TRBJ2-7,CASSMAPDRANEQYF,TGTGCCAGTAGTATGGCCCCCGACAGGGCTAACGAGCAGTACTTC
TRBV24-1,.,.,TRBJ2-1,CATSDPGTQTYNEQFF,TGTGCCACCAGTGATCCCGGGACTCAGACCTACAATGAGCAGTTCTTC
TRBV19,TRBD1,.,TRBJ1-2,CASSPGQKYGYTF,TGTGCCAGTAGTCCGGGACAGAAATATGGCTACACCTTC
TRBV28,.,.,TRBJ2-2,CASSRLFGLGTGELFF,TGTGCCAGCAGCCGCCTATTCGGGTTGGGCACCGGGGAGCTGTTTTTT
TRBV14,.,once,TRBJ2-7,CASNQGTFKSEQYF,TGTGCCAGCAACCAAGGGACTTTTAAGTCCGAGCAGTACTTC